The text below deals with one TCR beta chain. Its antigen is unknown. Between the trimmed V and J ends, which lost 4 bases and 3 bases, there was a span of 16 bases. Looked up from germline, CDR1 is MNHNS and CDR2 is SASEGT. There are 15 residues in the CDR3. As to time point: week 5, during vaccination. It was 300 ug of mutant IDH1 20-mer peptide that made up each vaccine dose, given with topical imiquimod. Donors' newly diagnosed IDH1-mutant WHO grade 3 or 4 astrocytomas lacked nuclear ATRX. The data belong to a study of a mutant IDH1 vaccine in newly diagnosed glioma. The wider study: Patients received vaccination from 4-6 weeks after radiotherapy alone, or with temozolomide cycles. Those enrolled had earlier been treated with radiotherapy, temozolomide, or both, mostly both.

Assay used: immunoSEQ multiplex PCR; TCRdb lists only in-frame clones, some missing. The table includes tens of thousands of clones, approximately 85% detected once. The sample in question was PBMCs, obtained from a glioma patient whose treatment included an IDH1 peptide vaccine. The chain uses TRBV6-1 and TRBJ2-7; perhaps TRBD2 as D (6 bases). The clonotype originates from a man in his forties or fifties with glioma. The CDR3: CASSALLAESYEQYF. The DNA of the CDR3 is TGTGCCAGCAGTGCTCTACTAGCAGAGAGCTACGAGCAGTACTTC.